This T cell receptor (beta chain) was captured in a study of blood T cell repertoires in COVID-19. Overall study: Samples representing acute and convalescent COVID-19 were sourced from the United States, Italy and Spain.

Original analysis: The authors estimated nucleated cell counts from reference gene primer amplification. The data were produced by immunoSEQ multiplex PCR, yet TCRdb's version contains in-frame clones alone and is incomplete. The DNA was the basis for D and trimming; V, J and clone size are from that table. In the table there are roughly 70,000 clones, roughly 84% of which are singletons. This sequence was found in a human donor in a cohort sampled during active COVID-19. Sequenced input: peripheral blood.

The CDR3 region has the DNA TGCAGCGTTAGTACAGATTACGAGCAGTACTTC. This gives the protein CSVSTDYEQYF. The J gene is TRBJ2-7, the V gene TRBV29-1; unclear D gene. CDR3 length: 11 amino acids. The germline V gene has CDR1 SQVTM and CDR2 ANQGSEA. V was cut by 5 bases and J by 4 bases, with 9 bases left in between.